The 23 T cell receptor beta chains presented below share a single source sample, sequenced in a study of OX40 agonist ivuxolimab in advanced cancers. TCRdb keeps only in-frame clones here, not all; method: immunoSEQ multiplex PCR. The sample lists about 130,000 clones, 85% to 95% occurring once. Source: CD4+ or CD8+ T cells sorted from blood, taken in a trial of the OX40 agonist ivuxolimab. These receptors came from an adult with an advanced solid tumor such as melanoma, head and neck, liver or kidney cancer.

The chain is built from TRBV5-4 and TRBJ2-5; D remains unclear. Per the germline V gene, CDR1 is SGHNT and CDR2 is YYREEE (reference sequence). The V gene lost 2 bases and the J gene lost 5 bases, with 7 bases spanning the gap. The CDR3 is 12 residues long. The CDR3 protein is CASSFVGETQYF. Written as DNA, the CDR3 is TGTGCCAGCAGCTTTGTCGGGGAGACCCAGTACTTC.

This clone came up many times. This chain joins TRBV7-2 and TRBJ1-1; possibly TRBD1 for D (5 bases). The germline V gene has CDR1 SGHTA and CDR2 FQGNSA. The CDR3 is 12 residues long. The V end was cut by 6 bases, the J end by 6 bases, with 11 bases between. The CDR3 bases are TGTGCCAGCAGAGGGAGGGGAGCTGAAGCTTTCTTT. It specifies CASRGRGAEAFF. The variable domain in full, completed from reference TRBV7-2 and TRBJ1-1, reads GAGVSQSPSNKVTEKGKDVELRCDPISGHTALYWYRQSLGQGLEFLIYFQGNSAPDKSGLPSDRFSAERTGGSVSTLTIQRTQQEDSAVYLCASRGRGAEAFFGQGTRLTVV.

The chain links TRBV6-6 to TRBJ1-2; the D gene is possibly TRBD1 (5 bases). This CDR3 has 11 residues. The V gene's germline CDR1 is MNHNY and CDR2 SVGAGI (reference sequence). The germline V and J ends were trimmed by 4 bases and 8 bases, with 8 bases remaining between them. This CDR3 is CASSWRDGYTF. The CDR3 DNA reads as TGTGCCAGCAGTTGGAGGGACGGCTACACCTTC.

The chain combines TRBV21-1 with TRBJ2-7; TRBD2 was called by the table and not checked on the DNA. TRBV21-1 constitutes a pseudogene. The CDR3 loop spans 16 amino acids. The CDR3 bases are TGTGCCAGCGTGGGTAGCGGGAGGGCTGGGGCCTACGAGCAGTACTTC. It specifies CASVGSGRAGAYEQYF.

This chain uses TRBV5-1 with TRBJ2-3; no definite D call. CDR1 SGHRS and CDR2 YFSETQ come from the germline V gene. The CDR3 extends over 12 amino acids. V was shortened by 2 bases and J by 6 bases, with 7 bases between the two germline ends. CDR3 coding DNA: TGCGCCAGCAGCTTTACCGGGGATACGCAGTATTTT. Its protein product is CASSFTGDTQYF.

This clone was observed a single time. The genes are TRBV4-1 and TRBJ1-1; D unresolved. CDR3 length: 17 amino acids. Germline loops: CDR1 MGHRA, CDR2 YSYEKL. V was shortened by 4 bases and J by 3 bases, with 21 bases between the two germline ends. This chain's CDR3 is CASSLGWMRDSDTEAFF. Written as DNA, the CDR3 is TGCGCCAGCAGCCTAGGTTGGATGCGGGATTCAGACACTGAAGCTTTCTTT.

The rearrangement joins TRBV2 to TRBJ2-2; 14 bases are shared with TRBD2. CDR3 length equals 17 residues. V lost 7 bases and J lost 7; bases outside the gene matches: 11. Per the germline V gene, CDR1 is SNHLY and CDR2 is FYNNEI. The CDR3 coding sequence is TGTGCCAGCACCCGAGTGGAGGGACTAGCGGGGGACGGGGAGCTGTTTTTT. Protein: CASTRVEGLAGDGELFF.

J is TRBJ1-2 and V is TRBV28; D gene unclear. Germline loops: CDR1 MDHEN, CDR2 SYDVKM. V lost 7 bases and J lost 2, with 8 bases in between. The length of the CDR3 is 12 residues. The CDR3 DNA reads TGTGCCAGCACACGGAGAAACTATGGCTACACCTTC. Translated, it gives CASTRRNYGYTF.

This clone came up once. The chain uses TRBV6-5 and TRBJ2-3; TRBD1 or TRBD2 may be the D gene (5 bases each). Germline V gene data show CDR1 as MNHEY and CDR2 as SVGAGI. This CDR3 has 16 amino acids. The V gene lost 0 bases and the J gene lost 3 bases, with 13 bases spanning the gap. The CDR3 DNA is TGTGCCAGCAGTTACTCGAAAAATGGGGGTACAGATACGCAGTATTTT. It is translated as CASSYSKNGGTDTQYF.

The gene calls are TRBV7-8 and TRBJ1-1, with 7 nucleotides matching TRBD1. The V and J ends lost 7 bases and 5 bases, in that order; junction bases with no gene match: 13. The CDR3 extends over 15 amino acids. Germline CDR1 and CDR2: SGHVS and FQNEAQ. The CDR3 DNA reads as TGTGCCAGCACCCCCCGTGGGGACAGTGCGACTGAAGCTTTCTTT. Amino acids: CASTPRGDSATEAFF.

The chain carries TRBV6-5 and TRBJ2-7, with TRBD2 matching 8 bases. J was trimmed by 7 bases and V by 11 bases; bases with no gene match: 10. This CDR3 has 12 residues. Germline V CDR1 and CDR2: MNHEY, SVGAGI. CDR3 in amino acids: CASGGDPREQYF. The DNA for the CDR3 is TGTGCCTCCGGGGGGGACCCGCGGGAGCAGTACTTC.

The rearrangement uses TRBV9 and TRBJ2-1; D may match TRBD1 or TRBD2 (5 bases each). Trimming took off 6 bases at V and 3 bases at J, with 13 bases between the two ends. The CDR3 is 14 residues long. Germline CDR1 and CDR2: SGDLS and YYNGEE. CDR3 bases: TGTGCCAGCACCGAGGGGACGGACTACAATGAGCAGTTCTTC. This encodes CASTEGTDYNEQFF.

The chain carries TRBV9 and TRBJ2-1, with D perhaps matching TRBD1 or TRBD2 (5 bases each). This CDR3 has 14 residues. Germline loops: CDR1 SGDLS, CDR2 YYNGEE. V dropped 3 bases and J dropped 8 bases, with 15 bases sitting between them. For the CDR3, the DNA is TGTGCCAGCAGCGCGGGACCGAGTATCCATGAGCAGTTCTTC. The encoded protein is CASSAGPSIHEQFF.

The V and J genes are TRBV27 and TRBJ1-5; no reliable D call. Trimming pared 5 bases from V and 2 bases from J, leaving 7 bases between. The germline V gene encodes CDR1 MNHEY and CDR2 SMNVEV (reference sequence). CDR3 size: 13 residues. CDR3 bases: TGTGCCAGCAGTCACGGGCGCAATCAGCCCCAGCATTTT. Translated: CASSHGRNQPQHF.

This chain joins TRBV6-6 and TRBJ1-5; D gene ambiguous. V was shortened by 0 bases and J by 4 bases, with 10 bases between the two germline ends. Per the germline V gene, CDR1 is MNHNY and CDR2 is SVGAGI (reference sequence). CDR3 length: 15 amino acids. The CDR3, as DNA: TGTGCCAGCAGTTACTCAATGCGGAATAATCAGCCCCAGCATTTT. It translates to CASSYSMRNNQPQHF.

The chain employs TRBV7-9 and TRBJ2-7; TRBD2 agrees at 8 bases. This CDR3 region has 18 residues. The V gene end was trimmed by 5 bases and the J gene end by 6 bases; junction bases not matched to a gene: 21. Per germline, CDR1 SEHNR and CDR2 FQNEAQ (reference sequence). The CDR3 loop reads CASSPKIAGSFGTREQYF. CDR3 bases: TGTGCCAGCAGCCCTAAGATAGCGGGATCGTTTGGTACACGCGAGCAGTACTTC. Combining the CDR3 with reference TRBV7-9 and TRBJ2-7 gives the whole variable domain DTGVSQNPRHKITKRGQNVTFRCDPISEHNRLYWYRQTLGQGPEFLTYFQNEAQLEKSRLLSDRFSAERPKGSFSTLEIQRTEQGDSAMYLCASSPKIAGSFGTREQYFGPGTRLTVT.

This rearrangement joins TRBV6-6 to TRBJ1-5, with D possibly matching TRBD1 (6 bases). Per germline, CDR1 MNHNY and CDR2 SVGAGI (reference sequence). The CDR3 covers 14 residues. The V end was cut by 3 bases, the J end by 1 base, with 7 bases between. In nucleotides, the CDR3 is TGTGCCAGCAGTTATGGACAGAGCAATCAGCCCCAGCATTTT. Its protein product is CASSYGQSNQPQHF.

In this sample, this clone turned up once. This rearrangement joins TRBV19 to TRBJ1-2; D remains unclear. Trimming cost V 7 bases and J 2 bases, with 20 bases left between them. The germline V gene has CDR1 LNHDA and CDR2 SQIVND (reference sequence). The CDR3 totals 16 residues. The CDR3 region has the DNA TGTGCCAGTATTCAAAAGGGAGGGAAGGCGAACTATGGCTACACCTTC. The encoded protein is CASIQKGGKANYGYTF.

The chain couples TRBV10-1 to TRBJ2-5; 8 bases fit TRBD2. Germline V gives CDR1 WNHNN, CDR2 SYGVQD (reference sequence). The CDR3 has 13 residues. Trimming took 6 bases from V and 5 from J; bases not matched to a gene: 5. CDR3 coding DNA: TGCGCCAGCAGGACGGGGGGGCGGGAGACCCAGTACTTC. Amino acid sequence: CASRTGGRETQYF.

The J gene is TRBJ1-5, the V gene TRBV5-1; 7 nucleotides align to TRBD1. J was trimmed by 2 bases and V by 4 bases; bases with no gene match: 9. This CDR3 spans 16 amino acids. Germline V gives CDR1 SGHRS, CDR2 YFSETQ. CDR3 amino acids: CASSIGDSRGNQPQHF. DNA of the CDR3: TGCGCCAGCAGCATCGGGGACAGCCGCGGCAATCAGCCCCAGCATTTT.

As DNA, the CDR3 is TGCGCCAGCAGCTCCCGGGCGGGAGGGAACTACGAGCAGTACTTC. This encodes CASSSRAGGNYEQYF. The J gene is TRBJ2-7, the V gene TRBV5-1; 9 positions match TRBD2. V shed 3 bases, J shed 3 bases, and the junction held 7 bases outside the gene matches. The CDR3 loop spans 15 amino acids. The germline CDR1 and CDR2 sequences are SGHRS and YFSETQ.

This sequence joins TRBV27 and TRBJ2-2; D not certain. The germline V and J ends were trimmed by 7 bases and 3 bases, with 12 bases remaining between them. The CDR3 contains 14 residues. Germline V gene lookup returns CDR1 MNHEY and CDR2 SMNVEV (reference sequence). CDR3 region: CASTPTGYTGELFF. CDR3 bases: TGTGCCAGCACTCCTACGGGTTACACCGGGGAGCTGTTTTTT.

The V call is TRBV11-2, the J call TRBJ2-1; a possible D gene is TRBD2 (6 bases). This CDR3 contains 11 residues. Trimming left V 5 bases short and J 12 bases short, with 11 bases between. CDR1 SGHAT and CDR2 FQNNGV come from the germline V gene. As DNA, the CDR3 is TGTGCCAGCAGCCTCTTGGGGGGGCAGTTCTTC. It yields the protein CASSLLGGQFF. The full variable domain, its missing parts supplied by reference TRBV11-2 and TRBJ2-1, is EAGVAQSPRYKIIEKRQSVAFWCNPISGHATLYWYQQILGQGPKLLIQFQNNGVVDDSQLPKDRFSAERLKGVDSTLKIQPAKLEDSAVYLCASSLLGGQFFGPGTRLTVL.